This T cell receptor (beta chain) was observed in a study of blood T cells in healthy people across ages. Each sample gave at least 7 million isolated PBMCs. Sample-barcoded 5' priming and a J-beta primer mix drove a second PCR of roughly 6 to 12 cycles. Each cDNA molecule carried a tag from a template-switch adaptor that contained 12 random nucleotides. One entry per CDR3 protein, called by TCRdb with MiXCR from the 5' RACE reads. In the table there are around 970,000 distinct CDR3 sequences, roughly 51% of which are singletons. Germline loops: CDR1 MGHDK, CDR2 SYGVNS. The CDR3 loop spans 17 amino acids. The trim removed 4 bases at V and 3 bases at J, leaving 13 bases unmatched. Note on this clonotype: Its matching antigen is unknown.

Study outcomes and limitations: Unknown CMV status may confound age-related changes in expanded clones. Roughly linearly, TCR beta diversity per million T cells fell as age increased.

J is TRBJ2-3 and V is TRBV25-1; 7 bases match TRBD2. The sequence was obtained from a woman aged 55-69 years in good health. The sequenced material came from blood. CDR3 region: CASSALVGGPSTDTQYF. CDR3 sequence (DNA): TGTGCCAGCAGTGCACTAGTGGGAGGGCCCTCTACAGATACGCAGTATTTT. Supplemented by reference TRBV25-1 and TRBJ2-3, the full variable domain reads EADIYQTPRYLVIGTGKKITLECSQTMGHDKMYWYQQDPGMELHLIHYSYGVNSTEKGDLSSESTVSRIRTEHFPLTLESARPSHTSQYLCASSALVGGPSTDTQYFGPGTRLTVL.